Listed here are 18 T cell receptor beta chains from one sample, sequenced in a study of blood T cell repertoires in COVID-19. TCRdb keeps only in-frame clones here, not all; method: immunoSEQ multiplex PCR. The sample yields some 290,000 clones, roughly 93% seen once. Specimen: PBMCs or T cells enriched from blood (not recorded which). The receptors come from a woman in her thirties or forties with acute COVID-19.

V usage is TRBV18 and J usage is TRBJ2-2; TRBD2 aligns across 11 bases. This CDR3 has 17 amino acids. V dropped 4 bases and J dropped 3; count of bases not matched to a gene: 7. Germline V gene data show CDR1 as KGHSH and CDR2 as LQKENI. This CDR3 reads CASSQLAGGGDTGELFF. As DNA, the CDR3 is TGTGCCAGCTCACAGCTAGCGGGAGGAGGCGACACCGGGGAGCTGTTTTTT.

The gene calls are TRBV30 and TRBJ1-1, with 8 bases identical to TRBD1. With V trimmed by 3 bases and J by 3 bases, 6 bases remained unmatched. CDR3 length equals 14 residues. The germline gives CDR1 GTSNPN, CDR2 SVGIG (reference sequence). The CDR3 bases are TGTGCCTGGAGCCCTGCAGGGGGCTACACTGAAGCTTTCTTT. Its protein product is CAWSPAGGYTEAFF. Using reference TRBV30 and TRBJ1-1 for the parts outside the CDR3, the full variable domain is SQTIHQWPATLVQPVGSPLSLECTVEGTSNPNLYWYRQAAGRGLQLLFYSVGIGQISSEVPQNLSASRPQDRQFILSSKKLLLSDSGFYLCAWSPAGGYTEAFFGQGTRLTVV.

This chain links TRBV20-1 with TRBJ1-2; D might be TRBD1 (6 bases). CDR1 and CDR2 from the germline V gene are DFQATT and SNEGSKA (reference sequence). CDR3 length: 11 amino acids. Trimming shortened V by 5 bases and J by 6 bases, and 10 bases separated the two germline ends. The DNA of the CDR3 is TGCAGTGCTTACAACAGGGATGGCTACACCTTC. It yields the protein CSAYNRDGYTF.

This rearrangement joins TRBV25-1 to TRBJ2-1; TRBD2 aligns across 9 bases. Trimming cost V 5 bases and J 7 bases; bases outside gene matches: 12. CDR3 length: 16 amino acids. Germline V gene sequence: CDR1 MGHDK, CDR2 SYGVNS. The CDR3 sequence: CASSIGRASGMNEQFF. The CDR3 nucleotides read TGTGCCAGCAGTATCGGGAGGGCTAGCGGGATGAATGAGCAGTTCTTC. Supplemented by reference TRBV25-1 and TRBJ2-1, the full variable domain reads EADIYQTPRYLVIGTGKKITLECSQTMGHDKMYWYQQDPGMELHLIHYSYGVNSTEKGDLSSESTVSRIRTEHFPLTLESARPSHTSQYLCASSIGRASGMNEQFFGPGTRLTVL.

The chain is built from TRBV2 and TRBJ2-5, with a weak D call TRBD1 (5 bases). The CDR3 length is 13 residues. Germline CDR1 SNHLY, CDR2 FYNNEI. The V end was cut by 7 bases, the J end by 8 bases, with 17 bases between. This CDR3 is CASTRGQGGTQYF. The CDR3 DNA reads as TGTGCCAGCACCAGAGGACAAGGCGGAACCCAGTACTTC.

As for this clone: The identical CDR3 is also encoded by other nucleotide sequences in the sample. The rearrangement links TRBV5-4 to TRBJ1-5, with unresolved D. The V and J ends lost 0 bases and 0 bases respectively, with 7 bases between them. The germline gives CDR1 SGHNT, CDR2 YYREEE (reference sequence). The CDR3 extends over 15 amino acids. DNA of the CDR3: TGTGCCAGCAGCTTGGGAGGAGATAGCAATCAGCCCCAGCATTTT. Amino acids: CASSLGGDSNQPQHF.

The chain carries TRBV28 and TRBJ1-6, with D uncertain. V was cut by 2 bases and J by 9 bases, with 5 bases left in between. From germline, CDR1 is MDHEN and CDR2 SYDVKM. This CDR3 is 12 amino acids long. CDR3 in DNA: TGTGCCAGCAGTTTACAGATTTCACCCCTCCACTTT. Amino acid sequence: CASSLQISPLHF.

The V and J genes are TRBV4-3 and TRBJ2-1, with D tentatively TRBD1 (6 bases). This CDR3 is 16 amino acids long. CDR1 is LGHNA, CDR2 YSLEER, per germline. V lost 0 bases to trimming and J lost 1 base, with 10 bases between them. CDR3 coding DNA: TGCGCCAGCAGCCAAGAAGTACAGGGATCCTACAATGAGCAGTTCTTC. It specifies CASSQEVQGSYNEQFF.

This chain uses TRBV5-1 with TRBJ2-1; the D is unclear. There are 15 residues in the CDR3. Trimming stripped 2 bases from V and 0 bases from J, with 9 bases between. Germline CDR1 and CDR2: SGHRS and YFSETQ. The CDR3 DNA is TGCGCCAGCAGCTTCGGCTACAGCTCCTACAATGAGCAGTTCTTC. Translated, it gives CASSFGYSSYNEQFF.

The genes are TRBV6-5 and TRBJ1-1; D may be TRBD1 (6 bases). The V gene's germline CDR1 is MNHEY and CDR2 SVGAGI. Trimming left V 6 bases short and J 2 bases short, with 10 bases between. This CDR3 has 13 residues. The CDR3 sequence is CASRRTANTEAFF. The DNA for the CDR3 is TGTGCCAGCAGGCGGACAGCTAACACTGAAGCTTTCTTT.

The rearrangement links TRBV13 to TRBJ1-1; 10 bases map to TRBD1. The germline CDR1 and CDR2 sequences are PRHDT and FYEKMQ (reference sequence). Losses at the gene ends were 5 bases for V and 3 bases for J; bases not matched to a gene: 3. The CDR3 length is 14 residues. CDR3 amino acids: CASSRQGADTEAFF. As DNA, the CDR3 is TGTGCCAGCAGCCGACAGGGGGCGGACACTGAAGCTTTCTTT.

This chain joins TRBV29-1 and TRBJ1-2; D is perhaps TRBD1 (6 bases). The V and J ends lost 8 bases and 4 bases respectively, with 14 bases between them. The CDR3 is 12 residues long. The germline CDR1 and CDR2 sequences are SQVTM and ANQGSEA. The DNA for the CDR3 is TGCAGCTCCTCCGGGACACCCTATGGCTACACCTTC. It specifies CSSSGTPYGYTF.

The chain couples TRBV13 to TRBJ2-7, with D possibly TRBD2 on 6 matching bases. V was trimmed by 8 bases and J by 0 bases, leaving 14 bases between them. CDR1 and CDR2 (germline): PRHDT, FYEKMQ (reference sequence). The CDR3 spans 14 residues. The chain's CDR3 is CASRMGGSSYEQYF. The CDR3 DNA reads TGTGCCAGCCGTATGGGGGGAAGCTCCTACGAGCAGTACTTC. Filled out from reference TRBV13 and TRBJ2-7, the complete variable domain reads AAGVIQSPRHLIKEKRETATLKCYPIPRHDTVYWYQQGPGQDPQFLISFYEKMQSDKGSIPDRFSAQQFSDYHSELNMSSLELGDSALYFCASRMGGSSYEQYFGPGTRLTVT.

This clone was observed a few times. This sequence joins TRBV6-6 and TRBJ2-5, with 8 bases identical to TRBD2. The CDR3 is 15 residues long. The germline V gene has CDR1 MNHNY and CDR2 SVGAGI (reference sequence). J lost 5 bases, V lost 6 bases, and 11 bases had no gene match. The CDR3 coding sequence is TGTGCCAGCAGGCGATCCGGGACTAGTAGCGAGACCCAGTACTTC. Its translation is CASRRSGTSSETQYF.

The rearrangement uses TRBV30 and TRBJ2-3; possibly TRBD2 for D (5 bases). The V and J ends lost 8 bases and 6 bases respectively, with 18 bases between them. Germline V gene sequence: CDR1 GTSNPN, CDR2 SVGIG (reference sequence). This CDR3 region has 13 residues. The CDR3 loop reads CARGVSTGDTQYF. For the CDR3, the DNA is TGTGCCCGAGGCGTCTCTACGGGGGATACGCAGTATTTT.

With respect to this clone: The junction differs from germline at one of its ends, possibly a read error. This chain connects TRBV9 to TRBJ1-4; a possible D gene is TRBD1 (6 bases). The CDR3 contains 14 residues. Germline-derived CDR1 and CDR2 are SGDLS and YYNGEE. In nucleotides, the CDR3 is TGTGCCAGCAGCCCCGGGACAACTAAAGAAAAACTGTTTTTT. The encoded protein is CASSPGTTKEKLFF.

For the CDR3, the DNA is TGTGCCAGCAGTTTAATACTGGGACAAGGAGAAGACACCTTC. Encoded protein: CASSLILGQGEDTF. The genes are TRBV28 and TRBJ1-2; the D gene is possibly TRBD1 (6 bases). V lost 2 bases, J lost 12 bases, and 19 bases lay in between. The germline gives CDR1 MDHEN, CDR2 SYDVKM. The CDR3 runs to 14 residues.

V is TRBV4-3 and J is TRBJ1-1; 7 positions match TRBD1. The CDR3 is 14 amino acids. The V gene's germline CDR1 is LGHNA and CDR2 YSLEER. Trimming cost V 3 bases and J 2 bases; bases outside gene matches: 3. This CDR3 is CASSHGTVNTEAFF. Written as DNA, the CDR3 is TGCGCCAGCAGCCACGGGACAGTCAACACTGAAGCTTTCTTT.